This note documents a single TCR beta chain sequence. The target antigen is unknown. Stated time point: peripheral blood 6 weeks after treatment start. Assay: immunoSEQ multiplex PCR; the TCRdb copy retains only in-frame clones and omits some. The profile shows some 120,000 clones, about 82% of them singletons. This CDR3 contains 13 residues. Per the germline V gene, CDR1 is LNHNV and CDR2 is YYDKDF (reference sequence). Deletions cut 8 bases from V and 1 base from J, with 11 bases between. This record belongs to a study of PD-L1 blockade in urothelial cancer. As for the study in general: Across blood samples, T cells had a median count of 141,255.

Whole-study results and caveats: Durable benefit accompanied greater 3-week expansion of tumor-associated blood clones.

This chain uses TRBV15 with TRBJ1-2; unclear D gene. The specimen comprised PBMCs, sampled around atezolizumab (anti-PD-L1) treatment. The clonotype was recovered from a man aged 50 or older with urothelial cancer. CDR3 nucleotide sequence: TGTGCCACCGGAAGACGGGATAACTATGGCTACACCTTC. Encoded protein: CATGRRDNYGYTF. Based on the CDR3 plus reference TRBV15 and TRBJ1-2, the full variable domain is DAMVIQNPRYQVTQFGKPVTLSCSQTLNHNVMYWYQQKSSQAPKLLFHYYDKDFNNEADTPDNFQSRRPNTSFCFLDIRSPGLGDTAMYLCATGRRDNYGYTFGSGTRLTVV.